The text below deals with one T cell receptor (beta chain). The CDR3 runs 14 residues. The trim removed 6 bases at V and 2 bases at J, leaving 5 bases unmatched. The germline V gene has CDR1 KGHSH and CDR2 LQKENI. Sequencing used immunoSEQ multiplex PCR; TCRdb keeps in-frame clones, though not all of them. Altogether some 29,000 clones are present, 89% being singletons, with the ten largest covering roughly 9.8%. This sample was taken from a study of blood T cell repertoires in COVID-19. For the study at large: PBMCs, B-cell-depleted T cells, or T cells provided the cDNA or gDNA that made up the material.

The sample taken for sequencing was peripheral blood. The TCR was taken from a human donor in a cohort sampled during active COVID-19. The chain joins TRBV18 to TRBJ2-7; 9 positions agree with TRBD1. The CDR3 is CASSPGTGPYEQYF. Here the CDR3 DNA reads TGTGCCAGCTCCCCGGGGACAGGGCCCTACGAGCAGTACTTC.